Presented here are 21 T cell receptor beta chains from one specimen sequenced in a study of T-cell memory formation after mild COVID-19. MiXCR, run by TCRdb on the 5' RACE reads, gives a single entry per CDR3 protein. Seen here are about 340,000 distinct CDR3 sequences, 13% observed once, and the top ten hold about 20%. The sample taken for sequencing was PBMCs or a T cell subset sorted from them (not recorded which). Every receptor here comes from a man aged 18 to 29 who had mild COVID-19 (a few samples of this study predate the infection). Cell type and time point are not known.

The CDR3, as DNA: TGTGCCAGCAGCTTACCTCTAGGGGGGCGTGAGCAGTACTTC. Translating it yields CASSLPLGGREQYF. The J gene is TRBJ2-7, the V gene TRBV7-6, with D possibly called TRBD1 or TRBD2 (6 bases each). The CDR3 spans 14 residues. Germline V gene lookup returns CDR1 SGHVS and CDR2 FNYEAQ. V was pared by 2 bases and J by 7 bases, with 15 bases between. The full variable domain, with the rest looked up from reference TRBV7-6 and TRBJ2-7, is GAGVSQSPRYKVTKRGQDVALRCDPISGHVSLYWYRQALGQGPEFLTYFNYEAQQDKSGLPNDRFSAERPEGSISTLTIQRTEQRDSAMYRCASSLPLGGREQYFGPGTRLTVT.

CDR3 amino acids: CASSRNVGGLSDTQYF. CDR3 nucleotide sequence: TGTGCCAGCAGCCGAAATGTTGGGGGGCTATCAGATACGCAGTATTTT. The gene calls are TRBV7-9 and TRBJ2-3; tentatively, D is TRBD1 or TRBD2 (6 bases each). Germline CDR1 is SEHNR and CDR2 is FQNEAQ (reference sequence). V lost 5 bases to trimming and J lost 4 bases, with 19 bases between them. The CDR3 length is 16 residues.

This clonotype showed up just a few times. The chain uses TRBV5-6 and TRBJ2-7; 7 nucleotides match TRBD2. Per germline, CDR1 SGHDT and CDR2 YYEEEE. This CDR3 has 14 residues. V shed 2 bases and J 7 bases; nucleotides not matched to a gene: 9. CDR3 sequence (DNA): TGTGCCAGCAGCTTCGGGGGGAGACTGGGGGAGCAGTACGTC. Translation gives CASSFGGRLGEQYV.

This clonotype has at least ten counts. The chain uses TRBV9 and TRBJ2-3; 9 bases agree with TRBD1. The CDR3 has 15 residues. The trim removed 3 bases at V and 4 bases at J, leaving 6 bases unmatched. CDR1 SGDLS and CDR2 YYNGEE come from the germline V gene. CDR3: CASSGDRAGADTQYF. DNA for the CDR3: TGTGCCAGCAGCGGGGACAGGGCGGGGGCAGATACGCAGTATTTT.

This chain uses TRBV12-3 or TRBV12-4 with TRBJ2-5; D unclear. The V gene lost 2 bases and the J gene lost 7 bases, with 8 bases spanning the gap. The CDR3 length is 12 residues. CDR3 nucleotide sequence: TGTGCCAGCAGTTTATCCCATGGGACCCAGTACTTC. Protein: CASSLSHGTQYF.

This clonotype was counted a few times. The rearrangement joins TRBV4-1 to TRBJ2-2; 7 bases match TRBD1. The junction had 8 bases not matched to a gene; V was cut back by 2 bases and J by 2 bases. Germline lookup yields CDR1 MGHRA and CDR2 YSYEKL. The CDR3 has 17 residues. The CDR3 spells CASSQSRGTVNTGELFF. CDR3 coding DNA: TGCGCCAGCAGCCAATCCCGTGGGACAGTTAACACCGGGGAGCTGTTTTTT.

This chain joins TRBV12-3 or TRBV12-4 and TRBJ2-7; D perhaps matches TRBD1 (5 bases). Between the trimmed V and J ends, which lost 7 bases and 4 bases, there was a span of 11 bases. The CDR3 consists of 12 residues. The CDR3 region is CASKDKRYEQYF. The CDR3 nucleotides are TGTGCCAGCAAGGACAAGAGATACGAGCAGTACTTC.

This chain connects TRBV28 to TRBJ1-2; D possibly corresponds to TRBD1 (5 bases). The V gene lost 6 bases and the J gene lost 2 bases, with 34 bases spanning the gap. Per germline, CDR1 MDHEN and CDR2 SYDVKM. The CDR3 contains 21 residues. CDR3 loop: CASRFPPGTGLGLMGNYGYTF. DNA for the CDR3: TGTGCCAGCAGGTTCCCTCCCGGGACTGGGTTGGGTTTGATGGGGAACTATGGCTACACCTTC.

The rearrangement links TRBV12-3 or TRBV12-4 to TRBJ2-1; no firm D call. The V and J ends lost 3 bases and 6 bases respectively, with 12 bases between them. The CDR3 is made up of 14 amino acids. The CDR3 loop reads CASSLSRSGNEQFF. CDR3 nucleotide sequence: TGTGCCAGCAGTTTGAGCCGGTCGGGCAATGAGCAGTTCTTC.

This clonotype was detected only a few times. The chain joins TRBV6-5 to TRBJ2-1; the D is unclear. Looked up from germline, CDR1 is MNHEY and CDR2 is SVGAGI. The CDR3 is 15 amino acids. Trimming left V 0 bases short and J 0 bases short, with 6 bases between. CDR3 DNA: TGTGCCAGCAGTTACTCTCCGAGCTCCTACAATGAGCAGTTCTTC. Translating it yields CASSYSPSSYNEQFF.

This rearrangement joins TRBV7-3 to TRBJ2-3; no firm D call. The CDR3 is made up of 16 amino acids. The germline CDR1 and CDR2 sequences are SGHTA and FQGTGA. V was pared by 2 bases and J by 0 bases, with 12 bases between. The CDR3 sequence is CASSLLPSTSTDTQYF. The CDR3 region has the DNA TGTGCCAGCAGCTTATTACCCAGTACTAGCACAGATACGCAGTATTTT.

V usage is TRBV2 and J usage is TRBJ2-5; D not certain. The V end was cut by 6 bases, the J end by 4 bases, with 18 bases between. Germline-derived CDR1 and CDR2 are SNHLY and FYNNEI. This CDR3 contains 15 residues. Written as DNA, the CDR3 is TGTGCCAGCAGGGCAAAGTGGAGAGACGGAGAGACCCAGTACTTC. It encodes CASRAKWRDGETQYF.

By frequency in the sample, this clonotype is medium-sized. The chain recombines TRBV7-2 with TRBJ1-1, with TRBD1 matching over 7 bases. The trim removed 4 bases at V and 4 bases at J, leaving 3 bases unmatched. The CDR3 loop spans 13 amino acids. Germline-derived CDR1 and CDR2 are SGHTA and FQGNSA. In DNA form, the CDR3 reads TGTGCCAGCAGCTACCGACAGGGCACTGAAGCTTTCTTT. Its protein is CASSYRQGTEAFF.

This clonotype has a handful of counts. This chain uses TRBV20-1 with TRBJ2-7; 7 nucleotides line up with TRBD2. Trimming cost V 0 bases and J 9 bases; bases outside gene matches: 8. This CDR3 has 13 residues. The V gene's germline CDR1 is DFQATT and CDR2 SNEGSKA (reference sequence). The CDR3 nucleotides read TGCAGTGCTAGAGATCAGGGAGGGCCAGGGCAGTACTTC. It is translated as CSARDQGGPGQYF.

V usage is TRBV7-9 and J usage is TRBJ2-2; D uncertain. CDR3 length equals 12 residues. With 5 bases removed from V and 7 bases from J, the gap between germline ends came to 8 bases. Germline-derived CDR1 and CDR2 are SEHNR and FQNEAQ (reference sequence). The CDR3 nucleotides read TGTGCCAGCAGCCCCGGGTTCGGGGAGCTGTTTTTT. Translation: CASSPGFGELFF. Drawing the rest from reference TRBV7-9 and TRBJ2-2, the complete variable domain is DTGVSQNPRHKITKRGQNVTFRCDPISEHNRLYWYRQTLGQGPEFLTYFQNEAQLEKSRLLSDRFSAERPKGSFSTLEIQRTEQGDSAMYLCASSPGFGELFFGEGSRLTVL.

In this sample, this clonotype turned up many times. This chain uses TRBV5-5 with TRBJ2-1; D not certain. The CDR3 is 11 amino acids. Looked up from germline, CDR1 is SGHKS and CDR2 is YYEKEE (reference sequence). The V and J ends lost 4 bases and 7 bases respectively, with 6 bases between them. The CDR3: CASSVENEQFF. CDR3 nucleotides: TGTGCCAGCAGCGTCGAAAATGAGCAGTTCTTC. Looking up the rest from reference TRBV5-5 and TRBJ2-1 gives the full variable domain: DAGVTQSPTHLIKTRGQQVTLRCSPISGHKSVSWYQQVLGQGPQFIFQYYEKEERGRGNFPDRFSARQFPNYSSELNVNALLLGDSALYLCASSVENEQFFGPGTRLTVL.

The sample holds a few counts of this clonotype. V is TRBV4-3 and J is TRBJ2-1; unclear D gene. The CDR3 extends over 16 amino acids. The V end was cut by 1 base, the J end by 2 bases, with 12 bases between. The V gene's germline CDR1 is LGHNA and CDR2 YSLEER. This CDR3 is CASSQAFLTTYNEQFF. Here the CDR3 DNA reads TGCGCCAGCAGCCAAGCGTTCTTGACGACCTACAATGAGCAGTTCTTC.

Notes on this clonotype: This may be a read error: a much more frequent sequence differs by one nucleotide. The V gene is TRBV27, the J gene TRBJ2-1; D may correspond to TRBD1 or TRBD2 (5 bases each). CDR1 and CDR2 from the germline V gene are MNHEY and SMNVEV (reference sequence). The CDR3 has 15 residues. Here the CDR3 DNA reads TGTGCCAGCAGTTTATGGGATCCCGGGGCCTCTGAGCAGTTATTC. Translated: CASSLWDPGASEQLF.

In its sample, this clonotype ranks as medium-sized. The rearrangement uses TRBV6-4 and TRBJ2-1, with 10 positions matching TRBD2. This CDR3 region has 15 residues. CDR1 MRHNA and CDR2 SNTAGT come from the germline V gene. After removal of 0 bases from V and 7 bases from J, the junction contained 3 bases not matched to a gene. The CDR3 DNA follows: TGTGCCAGCAGTGACTCGAGCGGGGGGGCAAATGAGCAGTTCTTC. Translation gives CASSDSSGGANEQFF.

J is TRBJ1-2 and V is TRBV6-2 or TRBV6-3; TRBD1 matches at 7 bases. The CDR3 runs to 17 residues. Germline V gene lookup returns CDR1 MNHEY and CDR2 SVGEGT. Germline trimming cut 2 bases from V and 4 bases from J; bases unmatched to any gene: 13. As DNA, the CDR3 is TGTGCCAGCAGTTACCCAGATTACAGGGACAGCTTCTATGGCTACACCTTC. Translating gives CASSYPDYRDSFYGYTF.

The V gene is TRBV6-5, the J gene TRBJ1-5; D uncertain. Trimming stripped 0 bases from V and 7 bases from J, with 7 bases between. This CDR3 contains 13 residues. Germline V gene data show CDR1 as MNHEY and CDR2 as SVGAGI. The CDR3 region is CASSYSTGQPQHF. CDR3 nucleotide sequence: TGTGCCAGCAGTTACTCGACGGGCCAGCCCCAGCATTTT.